The clone carrying this TCR beta chain showed up just a few times. CDR1 LNHDA and CDR2 SQIVND come from the germline V gene (reference sequence). V shed 1 base and J shed 0 bases, with 13 bases lying between them. The CDR3 is made up of 17 amino acids. As handled by the study authors: Cell counts per sample came from amplifying reference gene primers. The table came from immunoSEQ multiplex PCR; TCRdb's copy has only in-frame clones and leaves some out. Clonal size and the V and J genes are those of that table, whereas D and trimming came from the DNA. The sample includes some 50,000 clones, about 85% of them seen just once. This sample stems from a study of blood T cell repertoires in COVID-19. Overall study context: Whether acute or convalescent, the COVID-19 samples came from the United States, Italy and Spain. Nucleic acid was either cDNA or gDNA, and it came from T cells, B-cell-depleted T cells, or PBMCs.

The chain is built from TRBV19 and TRBJ1-5; D possibly corresponds to TRBD1 (5 bases). The TCR was taken from a man aged 40-49 years with active COVID-19. The sequencing sample was made of peripheral blood. The CDR3 loop is CASSIGGSTYSNQPQHF. The DNA for the CDR3 is TGTGCCAGTAGTATAGGGGGCAGCACCTATAGCAATCAGCCCCAGCATTTT.